The 24 T cell receptor beta chains presented below share a single source sample, sequenced in a study of early T cells in non-severe SARS-CoV-2 infection. One entry per CDR3 protein results from TCRdb running MiXCR on the 5' RACE reads. Here the sample spans tens of thousands of distinct CDR3 sequences, roughly a sixth being singletons. Input material: whole blood. The receptors come from an adult who was a healthcare worker with PCR-confirmed SARS-CoV-2 infection or an uninfected control (not recorded which).

At least ten counts were recorded for this clonotype. The V call is TRBV27, the J call TRBJ1-5, with a tentative D call TRBD1 (5 bases). The V and J ends lost 8 bases and 5 bases respectively, with 10 bases between them. Germline values: CDR1 MNHEY, CDR2 SMNVEV (reference sequence). CDR3 length: 12 residues. In DNA, the CDR3 is TGTGCCAGCCCGGGGGGTTATCAGCCCCAGCATTTT. Encoded protein: CASPGGYQPQHF.

This clonotype occurred many times. This sequence joins TRBV7-2 and TRBJ2-5; 9 bases are a match to TRBD2. CDR1 SGHTA and CDR2 FQGNSA come from the germline V gene. J gave up 5 bases and V 5 bases, and 3 bases lay outside the gene matches. The CDR3 loop spans 13 amino acids. This CDR3 is CASSQSGRETQYF. The CDR3 DNA sequence: TGTGCCAGCAGCCAGAGCGGGAGGGAGACCCAGTACTTC.

Remarks on this clonotype: The junction departs from germline at one end; a sequencing error may be responsible. V gene TRBV15 combines with J gene TRBJ2-3, with 7 bases identical to TRBD1. CDR1 LNHNV and CDR2 YYDKDF come from the germline V gene (reference sequence). This CDR3 region has 18 residues. The CDR3 loop is CVTSRGSSRGPRTDTQYF. The CDR3 DNA is TGTGTCACCAGCAGAGGTTCTAGTAGGGGGCCCCGCACAGATACGCAGTATTTT.

This clonotype was detected a few times. This sequence joins TRBV9 and TRBJ2-5; a weak D match, TRBD2 (6 bases). The CDR3 has 14 amino acids. CDR1 and CDR2 (germline): SGDLS, YYNGEE. V lost 0 bases and J 4 bases, leaving 10 bases between the germline ends. The CDR3 loop reads CASSVAGGLETQYF. As DNA, the CDR3 is TGTGCCAGCAGCGTAGCTGGAGGGTTAGAGACCCAGTACTTC.

This clonotype was counted between two and nine times. Written as DNA, the CDR3 is TGTGCCAGCAGTCGGACAGGGGGCCTTTTAGCTGGGGCCAACGTCCTGACTTTC. This encodes CASSRTGGLLAGANVLTF. The chain combines TRBV12-3 or TRBV12-4 with TRBJ2-6; TRBD1 matches 11 bases. After removal of 5 bases from V and 2 bases from J, the junction contained 8 bases not matched to a gene. CDR3 length equals 18 residues.

At least ten counts were recorded for this clonotype. The chain uses TRBV6-2 or TRBV6-3 and TRBJ1-2; 7 positions agree with TRBD1. Per germline, CDR1 MNHEY and CDR2 SVGEGT. V lost 3 bases to trimming and J lost 3 bases; unmatched junction nucleotides: 4. The CDR3 is 14 residues long. DNA of the CDR3: TGTGCCAGCAGTTATATTGGGACAGACTATGGCTACACCTTC. It translates to CASSYIGTDYGYTF.

The rearrangement links TRBV12-3 or TRBV12-4 to TRBJ2-2; 9 nucleotides match TRBD2. The V segment lost 6 bases and the J segment 6 bases; nucleotides outside the gene matches: 11. This CDR3 spans 16 amino acids. CDR3 protein: CASRIIGGRAAGELFF. The CDR3 coding sequence is TGTGCCAGCAGGATAATCGGCGGGAGGGCGGCCGGGGAGCTGTTTTTT.

This chain uses TRBV20-1 with TRBJ1-5, with D maybe TRBD1 (6 bases). The ends were cut back, 4 bases at V and 5 bases at J, with 12 bases in the middle. CDR3 length equals 13 residues. Germline values: CDR1 DFQATT, CDR2 SNEGSKA (reference sequence). For the CDR3, the DNA is TGCAGTGCTATGCTACAGGGTTATCAGCCCCAGCATTTT. It specifies CSAMLQGYQPQHF.

This clonotype was observed many times. The CDR3 loop reads CASSLRQNYGYTF. The CDR3 DNA follows: TGCGCCAGCAGCTTGCGGCAGAACTATGGCTACACCTTC. The V and J genes are TRBV5-1 and TRBJ1-2; D gene unclear. The CDR3 covers 13 residues. Trimming removed 1 base from V and 2 bases from J, with 6 bases in between. Per germline, CDR1 SGHRS and CDR2 YFSETQ.

This clonotype was observed a few times. This rearrangement joins TRBV29-1 to TRBJ1-1, with a tentative D call TRBD1 (6 bases). The germline CDR1 and CDR2 sequences are SQVTM and ANQGSEA. V gave up 7 bases and J gave up 4 bases, with 16 bases separating them. The length of the CDR3 is 13 residues. The CDR3 DNA reads TGCAGCGCTCTAAACAGGGTTGGCACTGAAGCTTTCTTT. Protein: CSALNRVGTEAFF.

This clonotype has more than one count but fewer than ten. The chain joins TRBV9 to TRBJ2-5; 7 bases are a match to TRBD2. Germline CDR1 and CDR2: SGDLS and YYNGEE. V dropped 3 bases and J dropped 0; count of bases not matched to a gene: 5. The CDR3 runs 15 residues. This CDR3 is CASSEGGAYQETQYF. The CDR3 nucleotides read TGTGCCAGCAGCGAGGGAGGGGCGTACCAAGAGACCCAGTACTTC.

The chain uses TRBV20-1 and TRBJ2-7, with D possibly TRBD2 on 5 matching bases. Germline assignment: CDR1 DFQATT and CDR2 SNEGSKA (reference sequence). Trimming stripped 0 bases from V and 9 bases from J, with 15 bases between. This CDR3 region has 13 residues. Here the CDR3 reads CSARDQRWARQYF. CDR3 sequence (DNA): TGCAGTGCTAGAGATCAGCGGTGGGCCAGGCAGTACTTC.

The rearrangement links TRBV29-1 to TRBJ1-5; 7 bases line up with TRBD1. V dropped 7 bases and J dropped 4; count of bases not matched to a gene: 4. Germline loops: CDR1 SQVTM, CDR2 ANQGSEA. The CDR3 runs 12 residues. In DNA form, the CDR3 reads TGCAGCGGTGGGGACAGAAATCAGCCCCAGCATTTT. It codes for CSGGDRNQPQHF.

There are a few counts of this clonotype. This rearrangement joins TRBV29-1 to TRBJ2-5; tentatively, D is TRBD1 (5 bases). This CDR3 comprises 13 residues. Germline V lookup: CDR1 SQVTM, CDR2 ANQGSEA. The V end was cut by 6 bases, the J end by 1 base, with 12 bases between. This CDR3 reads CSVQRQTQETQYF. The CDR3 nucleotides are TGCAGCGTCCAGAGACAGACCCAAGAGACCCAGTACTTC.

This clonotype was detected many times. V and J are TRBV12-3 or TRBV12-4 and TRBJ2-5; the match to TRBD2 covers 8 bases. The CDR3 consists of 16 residues. The V gene end was trimmed by 6 bases and the J gene end by 5 bases; junction bases not matched to a gene: 14. The CDR3 protein is CASRPLRGAGEETQYF. The CDR3 DNA follows: TGTGCCAGCAGGCCCCTCAGAGGAGCGGGGGAGGAGACCCAGTACTTC.

This clonotype occurred a few times. V and J are TRBV5-1 and TRBJ1-5; no firm D call. The germline V gene has CDR1 SGHRS and CDR2 YFSETQ. This CDR3 has 13 amino acids. Trimming stripped 0 bases from V and 5 bases from J, with 6 bases between. Here the CDR3 DNA reads TGCGCCAGCAGCTTGGATGGCCATCAGCCCCAGCATTTT. Residues: CASSLDGHQPQHF.

The chain uses TRBV7-2 and TRBJ2-5; 10 bases map to TRBD1. CDR1 is SGHTA, CDR2 FQGNSA, per germline. The V segment lost 5 bases and the J segment 2 bases; nucleotides outside the gene matches: 2. The CDR3 sequence is 14 residues long. In DNA form, the CDR3 reads TGTGCCAGCAGCGCGGACAGGGGGCAAGAGACCCAGTACTTC. Protein: CASSADRGQETQYF.

This clonotype appeared once. The V gene is TRBV7-2, the J gene TRBJ1-1; 8 nucleotides align to TRBD1. In germline, CDR1 is SGHTA, CDR2 FQGNSA. There are 14 residues in the CDR3. The ends lost 1 base at V and 5 bases at J; junction bases unmatched: 3. The DNA for the CDR3 is TGTACCAGCAGCTTAGGAGACAGGGGAACTGAAGCTTTCTTT. This encodes CTSSLGDRGTEAFF. Complete variable domain (other parts from reference TRBV7-2 and TRBJ1-1): GAGVSQSPSNKVTEKGKDVELRCDPISGHTALYWYRQSLGQGLEFLIYFQGNSAPDKSGLPSDRFSAERTGGSVSTLTIQRTQQEDSAVYLCTSSLGDRGTEAFFGQGTRLTVV.

The CDR3: CSAGQGATEAFF. In nucleotides, the CDR3 is TGCAGTGCGGGGCAGGGGGCCACTGAAGCTTTCTTT. The chain carries TRBV20-1 and TRBJ1-1; 8 positions match TRBD1. Trimming took 6 bases from V and 4 from J; bases not matched to a gene: 4. The CDR3 has 12 amino acids. Per germline, CDR1 DFQATT and CDR2 SNEGSKA (reference sequence).

The J gene is TRBJ2-4, the V gene TRBV5-1; tentative D call: TRBD2 (5 bases). This CDR3 region has 15 residues. V gave up 4 bases and J gave up 7 bases, with 18 bases separating them. CDR1 is SGHRS and CDR2 is YFSETQ in the germline V gene. The CDR3 protein is CASSPNGGLRNIQYF. Here the CDR3 DNA reads TGCGCCAGCAGCCCGAACGGCGGGCTACGGAACATTCAGTACTTC.

This clonotype was detected many times. The chain is built from TRBV3-1 and TRBJ2-5; 7 bases are a match to TRBD1. CDR1 is LGHDT and CDR2 is YNNKEL in the germline V gene (reference sequence). J was trimmed by 5 bases and V by 5 bases; bases with no gene match: 8. CDR3 length equals 14 residues. CDR3 nucleotide sequence: TGTGCCAGCAGCTATCAAACCAGGGGGGAGACCCAGTACTTC. Translation: CASSYQTRGETQYF.

This clonotype appeared a few times. The CDR3: CASRLIWTQYF. The CDR3 DNA sequence: TGTGCCAGCAGGCTAATTTGGACCCAGTACTTC. The chain combines TRBV7-2 with TRBJ2-5, with D unclear. Germline CDR1 and CDR2: SGHTA and FQGNSA. The CDR3 consists of 11 residues. The V end was cut by 6 bases, the J end by 7 bases, with 9 bases between.

On this clonotype: A much bigger clone sits one base away, suggesting this may be a read error. The CDR3 bases are TGTGCCTGCAGCCCCGGGACAGGGGCGATGAACACTGAAGCTTTCTTT. It yields the protein CACSPGTGAMNTEAFF. The chain carries TRBV9 and TRBJ1-1, with 10 bases identical to TRBD1. This CDR3 region has 16 residues. The germline gives CDR1 SGDLS, CDR2 YYNGEE.

Many counts were recorded for this clonotype. The gene calls are TRBV7-6 and TRBJ2-3; the match to TRBD1 covers 9 bases. The CDR3 has 15 amino acids. The V segment lost 4 bases and the J segment 2 bases; nucleotides outside the gene matches: 4. Per germline, CDR1 SGHVS and CDR2 FNYEAQ. DNA of the CDR3: TGTGCCAGCAGCTCCGGGACAGGGTTCACAGATACGCAGTATTTT. It is translated as CASSSGTGFTDTQYF.